The next 10 T cell receptor beta chains were all read from a single sample in a study of T cells after yellow fever vaccination. TCRdb fed the 5' RACE reads into MiXCR, producing one record per CDR3 protein. The sample lists 150,000 to 200,000 distinct CDR3 sequences, roughly 6.4% occurring once. The input for sequencing was CD4+ T cells sorted from PBMCs, taken on the day of the first yellow fever vaccination. The receptor source for this set is a young man who received the YFV17D yellow fever vaccine.

The chain couples TRBV4-2 to TRBJ2-2, with a weak D call TRBD2 (7 bases). The V end was cut by 0 bases, the J end by 5 bases, with 13 bases between. CDR1 is LGHNA and CDR2 is YNFKEQ in the germline V gene. This CDR3 has 16 residues. The CDR3 loop reads CASSQERGGRTGELFF. The CDR3 region has the DNA TGTGCCAGCAGCCAAGAACGCGGGGGCCGGACCGGGGAGCTGTTTTTT.

The table lists this clonotype with a few counts. The J gene is TRBJ1-2, the V gene TRBV5-1; no clear D gene. The germline V gene encodes CDR1 SGHRS and CDR2 YFSETQ. Trimming removed 1 base from V and 4 bases from J, with 5 bases in between. CDR3 length: 12 amino acids. CDR3 sequence reads: CASSLPAYGYTF. DNA for the CDR3: TGCGCCAGCAGCTTGCCGGCCTATGGCTACACCTTC.

The V and J genes are TRBV6-1 and TRBJ2-1; D is possibly TRBD1 or TRBD2 (6 bases each). Germline values: CDR1 MNHNS, CDR2 SASEGT. The CDR3 has 16 residues. V was shortened by 6 bases and J by 5 bases, with 20 bases between the two germline ends. The CDR3, as DNA: TGTGCCAGCAGCCTTGGAGGGGGGATGGTCCACAATGAGCAGTTCTTC. Translation: CASSLGGGMVHNEQFF.

This clonotype was seen many times. The CDR3 spells CASSRVDRNTEAFF. The CDR3 DNA sequence: TGCGCCAGCAGCCGCGTGGACAGGAACACTGAAGCTTTCTTT. This rearrangement joins TRBV5-1 to TRBJ1-1; maybe TRBD1 (6 bases). The CDR3 is 14 residues long. V lost 4 bases to trimming and J lost 1 base, with 11 bases between them. Germline values: CDR1 SGHRS, CDR2 YFSETQ.

This clonotype was counted ten times or more. This rearrangement joins TRBV28 to TRBJ2-7; 7 bases agree with TRBD1. Germline CDR1 reads MDHEN; CDR2 reads SYDVKM. V gave up 4 bases and J gave up 2 bases; unmatched junction bases: 5. CDR3 length: 14 amino acids. As DNA, the CDR3 is TGTGCCAGCAGTTCTTACACAGGGGCCTACGAGCAGTACGTC. It translates to CASSSYTGAYEQYV.

The chain carries TRBV6-1 and TRBJ1-6, with unresolved D. CDR1 is MNHNS and CDR2 is SASEGT in the germline V gene. Trimming pared 10 bases from V and 5 bases from J, leaving 15 bases between. The CDR3 is 14 residues long. The CDR3 sequence is CATRRGPDNSPLHF. In DNA, the CDR3 is TGTGCCACAAGGAGAGGGCCAGATAATTCACCCCTCCACTTT.

V gene TRBV20-1 combines with J gene TRBJ1-4; TRBD1 agrees at 9 bases. The CDR3 sequence is 16 residues long. The germline gives CDR1 DFQATT, CDR2 SNEGSKA (reference sequence). Losses at the gene ends were 6 bases for V and 0 bases for J; bases not matched to a gene: 8. The CDR3 here is CSAPSRQGATNEKLFF. CDR3 nucleotides: TGCAGTGCCCCCTCTAGACAGGGGGCAACTAATGAAAAACTGTTTTTT.

Turning to this clonotype: The germline gene is not matched at one end of the junction; a read error may be the cause. The gene calls are TRBV15 and TRBJ1-5; D unclear. From germline, CDR1 is LNHNV and CDR2 YYDKDF (reference sequence). This CDR3 has 13 amino acids. In nucleotides, the CDR3 is TGTGCCACCAGCAGAGATAGGAATCAGGCCCAGCATTTT. This gives the protein CATSRDRNQAQHF.

The sample holds a few counts of this clonotype. In DNA form, the CDR3 reads TGTGCCAGCTCACCCCGGGACATCGGGAACACCGGGGAGCTGTTTTTT. Its translation: CASSPRDIGNTGELFF. The chain is built from TRBV18 and TRBJ2-2; tentatively, D is TRBD1 (6 bases). V lost 3 bases to trimming and J lost 1 base, with 12 bases between them. Looked up from germline, CDR1 is KGHSH and CDR2 is LQKENI. CDR3 length: 16 residues.

The chain joins TRBV7-2 to TRBJ1-1, with 7 bases aligning to TRBD1. V shed 4 bases and J 0 bases; nucleotides not matched to a gene: 2. The CDR3 runs 14 residues. Germline V gene sequence: CDR1 SGHTA, CDR2 FQGNSA. CDR3 loop: CASSWGQLNTEAFF. The DNA of the CDR3 is TGTGCCAGCAGCTGGGGACAGCTGAACACTGAAGCTTTCTTT.